This T cell receptor (beta chain) was retrieved from a study of patients and donors after allogeneic stem cell transplantation. Each CDR3 protein gets one entry after TCRdb re-called the RT-PCR reads with MiXCR. Here the sample spans about a million distinct CDR3 sequences, more than 15% being singletons. Looked up from germline, CDR1 is SGHDT and CDR2 is YYEEEE. The V and J ends lost 0 bases and 6 bases, in that order; junction bases with no gene match: 6. The CDR3 is 16 residues long. The sequence was obtained from a human donor who was either an allogeneic HSCT recipient or a stem cell or donor lymphocyte infusion donor (not recorded which). It is not recorded whose cells these are; they may come from a transplant donor. The specimen sequenced was blood, either unsorted or a sorted T cell fraction (not recorded which). The chain uses TRBV5-6 and TRBJ2-2, with 9 bases lining up with TRBD1. The CDR3 nucleotides are TGTGCCAGCAGCTTGGTGGGACAGGGAAGGCCCGGGGAGCTGTTTTTT. It is translated as CASSLVGQGRPGELFF. Full variable domain (remainder filled in from reference TRBV5-6 and TRBJ2-2): DAGVTQSPTHLIKTRGQQVTLRCSPKSGHDTVSWYQQALGQGPQFIFQYYEEEERQRGNFPDRFSGHQFPNYSSELNVNALLLGDSALYLCASSLVGQGRPGELFFGEGSRLTVL.